The 6 T cell receptor beta chains presented below share a single source sample, sequenced in a study of blood T cell repertoires in COVID-19 (TCRdb year 2020). Receptor libraries were prepared by the immunoSEQ multiplex PCR assay. TCRdb provides this immuneACCESS table in a form limited to in-frame rearrangements. Some clones are lacking; in checked studies, under half of them reflect an unresolved V gene, and why the rest are absent is not known. This sample gives 90,000 to 130,000 clones in total; more than 75% of them show up just once. The leading ten clones occupy 3% to 4% of the sample. Sequencing was performed on peripheral blood. Receptor source: a woman between 45 and 60 years old with acute or convalescent COVID-19.

The chain carries TRBV11-2 and TRBJ2-7; 14 bases map to TRBD2. V lost 5 bases to trimming and J lost 3 bases; unmatched junction nucleotides: 9. The CDR3 is 17 residues long. In germline, CDR1 is SGHAT, CDR2 FQNNGV. The chain's CDR3 is CASSIGTSGRALYEQYF. DNA for the CDR3: TGTGCCAGCAGCATCGGGACTAGCGGGAGAGCCCTCTACGAGCAGTACTTC.

The chain employs TRBV6-5 and TRBJ1-1, with 7 bases that match TRBD1. The length of the CDR3 is 13 residues. The V and J ends lost 2 bases and 3 bases, in that order; junction bases with no gene match: 0. In germline, CDR1 is MNHEY, CDR2 SVGAGI. The CDR3 sequence: CASSYQGDTEAFF. The CDR3 region has the DNA TGTGCCAGCAGTTACCAGGGGGACACTGAAGCTTTCTTT.

The chain combines TRBV7-2 with TRBJ2-7; 7 nucleotides align to TRBD2. With V trimmed by 5 bases and J by 3 bases, 10 bases remained unmatched. The CDR3 consists of 15 residues. Germline loops: CDR1 SGHTA, CDR2 FQGNSA. CDR3 in DNA: TGTGCCAGCAGCCCTAGGACTAGGGGCAACTACGAGCAGTACTTC. It encodes CASSPRTRGNYEQYF.

The chain couples TRBV19 to TRBJ2-3; a weak D match, TRBD2 (6 bases). V was pared by 6 bases and J by 1 base, with 8 bases between. CDR3 length equals 13 residues. Germline V gene lookup returns CDR1 LNHDA and CDR2 SQIVND (reference sequence). As DNA, the CDR3 is TGTGCCAGTAGCAGACTAGGCACAGATACGCAGTATTTT. Protein product: CASSRLGTDTQYF.

The table lists this clone with a count of one. The CDR3, as DNA: TGTGCCAGCAGTTTACCCGGACAGACTGGCGAGCAGTACTTC. This translates into CASSLPGQTGEQYF. The chain employs TRBV27 and TRBJ2-7, with D perhaps TRBD1 (6 bases). Germline V gene lookup returns CDR1 MNHEY and CDR2 SMNVEV (reference sequence). The CDR3 loop spans 14 amino acids. V shed 2 bases and J shed 6 bases, with 14 bases lying between them.

This chain uses TRBV4-1 with TRBJ1-5, with TRBD1 matching 8 bases. The germline gives CDR1 MGHRA, CDR2 YSYEKL. The CDR3 contains 15 residues. V lost 4 bases to trimming and J lost 3 bases; unmatched junction nucleotides: 5. The CDR3 is CASSPGQGPNQPQHF. In DNA, the CDR3 is TGCGCCAGCAGCCCCGGACAGGGCCCCAATCAGCCCCAGCATTTT.